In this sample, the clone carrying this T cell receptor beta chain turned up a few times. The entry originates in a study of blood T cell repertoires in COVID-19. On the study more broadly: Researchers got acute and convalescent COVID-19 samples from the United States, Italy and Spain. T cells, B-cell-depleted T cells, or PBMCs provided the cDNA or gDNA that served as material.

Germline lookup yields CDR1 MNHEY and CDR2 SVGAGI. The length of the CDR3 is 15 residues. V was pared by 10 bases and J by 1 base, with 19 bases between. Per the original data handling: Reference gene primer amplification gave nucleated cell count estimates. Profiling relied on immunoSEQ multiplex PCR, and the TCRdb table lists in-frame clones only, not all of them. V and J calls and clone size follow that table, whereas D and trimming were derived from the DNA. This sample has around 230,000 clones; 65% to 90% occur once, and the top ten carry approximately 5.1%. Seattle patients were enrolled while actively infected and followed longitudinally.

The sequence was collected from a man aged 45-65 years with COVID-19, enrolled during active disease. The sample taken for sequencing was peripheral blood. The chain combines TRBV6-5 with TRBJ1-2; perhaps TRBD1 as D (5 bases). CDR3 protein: CATAGGGSDNYGYTF. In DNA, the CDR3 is TGTGCCACCGCGGGTGGGGGGAGTGATAACTATGGCTACACCTTC.